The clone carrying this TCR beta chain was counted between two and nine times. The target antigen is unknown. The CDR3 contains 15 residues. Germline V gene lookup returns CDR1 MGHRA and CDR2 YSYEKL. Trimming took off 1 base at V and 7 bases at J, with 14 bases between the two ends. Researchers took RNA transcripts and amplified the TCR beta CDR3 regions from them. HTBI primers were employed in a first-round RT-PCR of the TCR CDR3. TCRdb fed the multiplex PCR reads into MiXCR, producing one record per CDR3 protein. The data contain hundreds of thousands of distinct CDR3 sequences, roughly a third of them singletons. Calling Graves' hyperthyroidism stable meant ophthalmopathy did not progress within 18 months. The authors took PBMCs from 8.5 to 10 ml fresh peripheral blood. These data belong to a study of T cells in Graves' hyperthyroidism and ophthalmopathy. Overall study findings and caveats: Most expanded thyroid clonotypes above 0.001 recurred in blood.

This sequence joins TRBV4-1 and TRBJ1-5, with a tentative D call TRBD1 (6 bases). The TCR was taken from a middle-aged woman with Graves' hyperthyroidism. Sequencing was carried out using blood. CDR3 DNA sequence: TGCGCCAGCAGCCAAGGGCCCGGACAGCACCAGCCCCAGCATTTT. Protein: CASSQGPGQHQPQHF.